These 4 T cell receptor beta chains were sequenced from one sample in a study of blood T cells in healthy people across ages. Sample-barcoded 5' priming and a J-beta primer mix drove a second PCR of 7 to 11 cycles. TCRdb reanalysed the 5' RACE reads using MiXCR and keeps one entry per CDR3 protein. Of around 1.5 million distinct CDR3 sequences in the sample, around two fifths were seen once. Sequencing was carried out using blood. Receptors originate from a woman between 18 and 29 years old in good health.

V usage is TRBV5-5 and J usage is TRBJ2-5; 8 bases are shared with TRBD1. The better agreement between TRBJ2-7 and the DNA end casts doubt on the J call. Germline lookup yields CDR1 SGHKS and CDR2 YYEKEE (reference sequence). This CDR3 contains 19 residues. The chain's CDR3 is CASGPQSPTRTGSIHEQYF. In nucleotides, the CDR3 is TGTGCCAGCGGACCCCAAAGCCCAACCCGGACAGGGAGTATCCACGAGCAGTACTTC.

This clonotype was seen more than once but under ten times. DNA for the CDR3: TGTGCCAGCAGCTCAACCTTGACTAGCGGGGGGGCGATGAATGAGCAGTTCTTC. Translated, it gives CASSSTLTSGGAMNEQFF. This chain connects TRBV7-9 to TRBJ2-1; TRBD2 matches at 14 bases. With 4 bases clipped from V and 7 bases from J, the junction kept 12 bases outside the gene matches. Germline CDR1 SEHNR, CDR2 FQNEAQ (reference sequence). This CDR3 contains 18 residues.

This clonotype turned up a few times. J is TRBJ2-7 and V is TRBV9; 7 positions agree with TRBD1. This CDR3 is built from 15 residues. Germline V gives CDR1 SGDLS, CDR2 YYNGEE. With V trimmed by 4 bases and J by 2 bases, 9 bases remained unmatched. As DNA, the CDR3 is TGTGCCAGCAGCAAGAGGGACAGTCTAACCTACGAGCAGTACTTC. Amino acids: CASSKRDSLTYEQYF.

The V gene is TRBV7-2, the J gene TRBJ2-7, with 9 bases identical to TRBD1. CDR1 is SGHTA and CDR2 is FQGNSA in the germline V gene. Trimming cost V 5 bases and J 7 bases; bases outside gene matches: 12. The CDR3 extends over 15 amino acids. This chain's CDR3 is CASSGTGTGRWEQYF. As DNA, the CDR3 is TGTGCCAGCAGCGGGACCGGGACAGGGCGTTGGGAGCAGTACTTC.